This T cell receptor (beta chain) originates from a study of vaccination effects on CD4 cells after COVID-19. Study outcomes and limitations: Late post-vaccination samples showed marked contraction of infection- and vaccine-induced clones.

To note about this clone: Its antigen is unidentified.

The CDR3 runs 18 residues. CDR1 is MNHEY and CDR2 is SMNVEV in the germline V gene (reference sequence). Trimming took 5 bases from V and 2 from J; bases not matched to a gene: 15. Before any sequencing was done, the ViraFEST assay used viral peptide pools to expand antigen-specific CD4+ T cells. Subsequent to a culture period of less than twelve days, CD4+ T cells were isolated. Vaccinated participants had no history of SARS-CoV-2 infection and tested negative for nucleocapsid antibodies. Sequencing used immunoSEQ multiplex PCR; TCRdb keeps in-frame clones, though not all of them. There are approximately 82,000 clones in the sample; 70% to 75% occur only once, and roughly 1.9% lies in the top ten.

The V call is TRBV27, the J call TRBJ1-5; 7 bases agree with TRBD1. The specimen was CD4+ T cells from PBMCs cultured with HCoV-229E spike peptides, collected before COVID-19 vaccination. This clonotype originated in a human donor who received a COVID-19 vaccine. CDR3 DNA: TGTGCCAGCAGTGCCATAGGGGGCGCGTTTTCCGGCAATCAGCCCCAGCATTTT. It codes for CASSAIGGAFSGNQPQHF.